This T cell receptor (beta chain) came from a study of identical twins. Template switching added a universal primer site; cDNA carried unique molecular identifiers. In TCRdb, the 5' RACE reads were re-called with MiXCR into one record per CDR3 protein. The table has a few hundred thousand distinct CDR3 sequences, 13% to 15% seen once. Worth noting for this clonotype: Its antigen is not identified.

General observations from the study: Insertions were reduced in abundant cord blood beta clonotypes but not in memory repertoires. With monozygotic twins, out-of-frame TCR alpha sharing exceeded what models estimated.

Germline CDR1 SGHDT, CDR2 YYEEEE. J was trimmed by 3 bases and V by 5 bases; bases with no gene match: 6. The length of the CDR3 is 16 residues. The same sample was also used in a study of yellow fever vaccine responses in identical twins.

This TCR derives from a woman aged 18 to 35 in good health. V is TRBV5-6 and J is TRBJ2-3, with 13 nucleotides matching TRBD2. Sequenced sample: CD4+ T cells sorted from blood. This chain's CDR3 is CASSNPGLAGTDTQYF. The CDR3 DNA follows: TGTGCCAGCAGTAATCCGGGACTAGCGGGGACAGATACGCAGTATTTT.